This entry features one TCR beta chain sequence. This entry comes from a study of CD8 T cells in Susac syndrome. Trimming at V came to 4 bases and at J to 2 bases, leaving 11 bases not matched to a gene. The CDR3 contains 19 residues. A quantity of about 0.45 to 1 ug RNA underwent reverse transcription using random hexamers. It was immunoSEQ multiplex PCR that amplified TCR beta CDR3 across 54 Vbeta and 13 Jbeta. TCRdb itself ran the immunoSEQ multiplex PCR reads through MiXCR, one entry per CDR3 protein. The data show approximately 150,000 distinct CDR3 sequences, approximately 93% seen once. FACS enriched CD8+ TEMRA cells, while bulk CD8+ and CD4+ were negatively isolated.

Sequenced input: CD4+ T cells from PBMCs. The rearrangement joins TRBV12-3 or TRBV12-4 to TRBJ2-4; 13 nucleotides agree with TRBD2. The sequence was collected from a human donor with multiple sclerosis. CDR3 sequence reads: CASSWTSGSRGNTKNIQYF. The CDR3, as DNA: TGTGCCAGCAGTTGGACTAGCGGGAGTCGGGGGAATACCAAAAACATTCAGTACTTC.